These 30 T cell receptor beta chains were sequenced from one sample in a study of beta chain features in type 1 diabetes. General study results and limits: There was a moderate but significant shortening of TCRB CDR3s in all four CD4+ subsets of Type 1 diabetes patients.

Which antigens these TCRs recognize remains unknown. Sequencing targeted expressed TCRB transcripts, as all isolated RNA had been reverse transcribed. TCRdb keeps only in-frame clones here, not all; method: immunoSEQ multiplex PCR. The sample contains approximately 60,000 clones, 50% to 55% of which appear only once. Sequenced input: Tregs from blood. The receptors derive from a middle-aged woman with type 1 diabetes.

J is TRBJ2-7 and V is TRBV28; D ambiguous. This CDR3 has 12 amino acids. The germline V gene has CDR1 MDHEN and CDR2 SYDVKM. V was shortened by 4 bases and J by 7 bases, with 11 bases between the two germline ends. The CDR3, as DNA: TGTGCCAGCAGTTCGCCCCCCCTAGAGCAGTACTTC. Protein sequence: CASSSPPLEQYF.

V is TRBV4-1 and J is TRBJ2-1; D may be TRBD1 (5 bases). V was shortened by 3 bases and J by 8 bases, with 11 bases between the two germline ends. The CDR3 runs to 13 residues. Per germline, CDR1 MGHRA and CDR2 YSYEKL. The CDR3 region is CASSQAGSDEQFF. CDR3 nucleotides: TGCGCCAGCAGCCAGGCAGGGTCGGATGAGCAGTTCTTC.

The gene calls are TRBV7-3 and TRBJ2-7; 11 bases agree with TRBD2. With 5 bases clipped from V and 3 bases from J, the junction kept 9 bases outside the gene matches. In germline, CDR1 is SGHTA, CDR2 FQGTGA. This CDR3 is 16 amino acids long. This chain's CDR3 is CASSILGGTSGYEQYF. The CDR3 coding sequence is TGTGCCAGCAGCATCCTAGGAGGGACTAGCGGCTACGAGCAGTACTTC.

This chain connects TRBV27 to TRBJ1-6; 7 nucleotides agree with TRBD1. V trimming: 5 bases; J trimming: 2 bases; junction bases outside the gene matches: 6. The CDR3 is 16 residues long. Germline lookup yields CDR1 MNHEY and CDR2 SMNVEV (reference sequence). The CDR3 region has the DNA TGTGCCAGCAGTGCATCCGGGACAGCCTATAATTCACCCCTCCACTTT. It translates to CASSASGTAYNSPLHF.

The gene calls are TRBV6-1 and TRBJ2-5; no definite D call. Germline V gene data show CDR1 as MNHNS and CDR2 as SASEGT. Trimming removed 2 bases at V and 2 bases at J, with 9 bases between. The CDR3 covers 14 residues. In DNA, the CDR3 is TGTGCCAGCAGTGAAAGTCAGGCACAAGAGACCCAGTACTTC. Translation: CASSESQAQETQYF.

The chain uses TRBV15 and TRBJ1-2; D remains ambiguous. The germline V gene has CDR1 LNHNV and CDR2 YYDKDF (reference sequence). This CDR3 comprises 14 residues. V lost 0 bases and J lost 8, with 13 bases in between. In DNA, the CDR3 is TGTGCCACCAGCAGAGATTTTCAGGAAAGAGGCTACACCTTC. This codes for CATSRDFQERGYTF.

The chain uses TRBV4-3 and TRBJ1-2; a weak D match, TRBD1 (5 bases). This CDR3 spans 15 amino acids. Trimming pared 1 base from V and 5 bases from J, leaving 14 bases between. Germline-derived CDR1 and CDR2 are LGHNA and YSLEER. The CDR3 DNA reads as TGCGCCAGCAGCCAAGGTCCGGGACTGGTGTATGGCTACACCTTC. Residues: CASSQGPGLVYGYTF.

This clone was counted a few times. This chain uses TRBV7-9 with TRBJ1-2; a possible D gene is TRBD1 (6 bases). The CDR3 extends over 16 amino acids. V was shortened by 5 bases and J by 0 bases, with 16 bases between the two germline ends. CDR1 is SEHNR and CDR2 is FQNEAQ in the germline V gene (reference sequence). CDR3 bases: TGTGCCAGCAGCACGTACCGGGACACATCTAACTATGGCTACACCTTC. Protein sequence: CASSTYRDTSNYGYTF.

J is TRBJ1-2 and V is TRBV6-1, with 7 bases identical to TRBD1. Germline values: CDR1 MNHNS, CDR2 SASEGT. Trimming at V came to 6 bases and at J to 8 bases, leaving 6 bases not matched to a gene. The CDR3 contains 12 residues. CDR3 sequence: CASSPTGLGYTF. As DNA, the CDR3 is TGTGCCAGCAGCCCGACAGGGCTGGGCTACACCTTC.

The chain carries TRBV27 and TRBJ1-5; 7 bases match TRBD1. CDR3 size: 15 residues. V lost 5 bases and J lost 2; bases outside the gene matches: 6. Per the germline V gene, CDR1 is MNHEY and CDR2 is SMNVEV (reference sequence). The CDR3 sequence: CASSPTTGGNQPQHF. CDR3 nucleotide sequence: TGTGCCAGCAGTCCGACCACAGGGGGCAATCAGCCCCAGCATTTT.

The genes are TRBV27 and TRBJ1-1; 8 positions agree with TRBD1. The CDR3 has 17 residues. The J segment lost 0 bases and the V segment lost 5 bases, leaving 11 bases of the junction unmatched. Germline-derived CDR1 and CDR2 are MNHEY and SMNVEV (reference sequence). Here the CDR3 DNA reads TGTGCCAGCAGTACCAGAGGACAGGGCGCAATGAACACTGAAGCTTTCTTT. It specifies CASSTRGQGAMNTEAFF.

The chain is built from TRBV7-8 and TRBJ2-1; unclear D gene. The V and J ends lost 1 base and 4 bases respectively, with 5 bases between them. The germline gives CDR1 SGHVS, CDR2 FQNEAQ. The CDR3 is 13 residues long. CDR3 nucleotide sequence: TGTGCCAGCAGCTTAGGTTATTACAATGAGCAGTTCTTC. Protein product: CASSLGYYNEQFF. Based on the CDR3 plus reference TRBV7-8 and TRBJ2-1, the full variable domain is GAGVSQSPRYKVAKRGQDVALRCDPISGHVSLFWYQQALGQGPEFLTYFQNEAQLDKSGLPSDRFFAERPEGSVSTLKIQRTQQEDSAVYLCASSLGYYNEQFFGPGTRLTVL.

This clone was picked up one time. V and J are TRBV5-4 and TRBJ1-1; 7 bases match TRBD1. The CDR3 extends over 15 amino acids. Germline lookup yields CDR1 SGHNT and CDR2 YYREEE (reference sequence). Trimming at V came to 2 bases and at J to 0 bases, leaving 4 bases not matched to a gene. The CDR3 region is CASSLRGRLNTEAFF. CDR3 sequence (DNA): TGTGCCAGCAGCTTAAGGGGGCGGTTGAACACTGAAGCTTTCTTT.

This clone appeared a few times. V is TRBV4-1 and J is TRBJ1-5; 7 nucleotides line up with TRBD1. This CDR3 has 15 residues. Per the germline V gene, CDR1 is MGHRA and CDR2 is YSYEKL. Trimming at V came to 3 bases and at J to 3 bases, leaving 5 bases not matched to a gene. The CDR3 here is CASSQQTGINQPQHF. The CDR3 bases are TGCGCCAGCAGCCAGCAGACAGGGATCAATCAGCCCCAGCATTTT.

The J gene is TRBJ1-1, the V gene TRBV2; the match to TRBD1 covers 10 bases. The V gene end was trimmed by 8 bases and the J gene end by 4 bases; junction bases not matched to a gene: 4. CDR3 length: 13 amino acids. Germline loops: CDR1 SNHLY, CDR2 FYNNEI. CDR3 coding DNA: TGTGCCAGCTTTAGGACAGGGGGCACTGAAGCTTTCTTT. Translation: CASFRTGGTEAFF.

In this sample, this clone turned up a few times. V is TRBV7-3 and J is TRBJ1-1; D is uncertain. CDR1 is SGHTA, CDR2 FQGTGA, per germline. This CDR3 comprises 19 residues. The V end was cut by 2 bases, the J end by 0 bases, with 22 bases between. The CDR3 protein is CASSLVRLGRKEMNTEAFF. The CDR3, as DNA: TGTGCCAGCAGCTTAGTGAGGTTAGGCCGGAAAGAGATGAACACTGAAGCTTTCTTT.

Only a few counts were recorded for this clone. The chain carries TRBV7-2 and TRBJ2-1, with a tentative D call TRBD2 (7 bases). CDR3 length: 16 residues. Trimming removed 2 bases at V and 7 bases at J, with 18 bases between. Per the germline V gene, CDR1 is SGHTA and CDR2 is FQGNSA. In nucleotides, the CDR3 is TGTGCCAGCAGCTTATCGGCGGGGGCCGGAAGGAATGAGCAGTTCTTC. This encodes CASSLSAGAGRNEQFF.

The genes are TRBV7-9 and TRBJ2-2; D uncertain. V was cut by 2 bases and J by 5 bases, with 6 bases left in between. Per germline, CDR1 SEHNR and CDR2 FQNEAQ (reference sequence). The length of the CDR3 is 13 residues. CDR3 protein: CASSLTKTGELFF. In nucleotides, the CDR3 is TGTGCCAGCAGCTTAACAAAAACCGGGGAGCTGTTTTTT.

The chain employs TRBV2 and TRBJ1-2; D gene unclear. The germline V gene has CDR1 SNHLY and CDR2 FYNNEI. CDR3 length: 14 residues. Trimming removed 6 bases at V and 0 bases at J, with 11 bases between. CDR3 protein: CASRAHGTNYGYTF. CDR3 nucleotides: TGTGCCAGCAGGGCCCACGGGACTAACTATGGCTACACCTTC.

This clone has a handful of counts. The genes are TRBV4-3 and TRBJ2-6; D unresolved. Germline V gene data show CDR1 as LGHNA and CDR2 as YSLEER. V was trimmed by 4 bases and J by 0 bases, leaving 4 bases between them. CDR3 size: 14 residues. CDR3 region: CASSPNSGANVLTF. The CDR3, as DNA: TGCGCCAGCAGCCCCAACTCTGGGGCCAACGTCCTGACTTTC.

The gene calls are TRBV10-3 and TRBJ1-1; D is perhaps TRBD1 (6 bases). The germline V gene encodes CDR1 ENHRY and CDR2 SYGVKD. Deletions cut 5 bases from V and 4 bases from J, with 11 bases between. The CDR3 covers 13 residues. The DNA of the CDR3 is TGTGCCATCAGTCCGGGACACGGCACTGAAGCTTTCTTT. It is translated as CAISPGHGTEAFF.

The chain couples TRBV6-1 to TRBJ2-3, with D hard to call. The germline V gene encodes CDR1 MNHNS and CDR2 SASEGT. The ends were cut back, 5 bases at V and 5 bases at J, with 5 bases in the middle. This CDR3 is 11 amino acids long. The CDR3, as DNA: TGTGCCAGCAGTTTTCGAGATACGCAGTATTTT. This translates into CASSFRDTQYF.

This clone has more than one count but fewer than ten. The chain joins TRBV5-1 to TRBJ2-5; 7 bases match TRBD1. The CDR3 spans 14 residues. V shed 0 bases, J shed 2 bases, and the junction held 1 base outside the gene matches. CDR1 and CDR2 from the germline V gene are SGHRS and YFSETQ. The CDR3, as DNA: TGCGCCAGCAGCTTGGGACAGGGTCAAGAGACCCAGTACTTC. This encodes CASSLGQGQETQYF.

The chain uses TRBV7-2 and TRBJ1-6; 7 bases line up with TRBD1. J lost 9 bases, V lost 4 bases, and 15 bases had no gene match. Per the germline V gene, CDR1 is SGHTA and CDR2 is FQGNSA. The CDR3 is made up of 17 amino acids. This chain's CDR3 is CASSSSGIGTVGSPLHF. CDR3 in DNA: TGTGCCAGCAGCTCAAGTGGGATCGGGACAGTAGGTTCACCCCTCCACTTT.

This clone was detected only a few times. The chain recombines TRBV29-1 with TRBJ1-2, with 8 bases lining up with TRBD1. The CDR3 extends over 11 amino acids. Germline CDR1 SQVTM, CDR2 ANQGSEA. The J segment lost 10 bases and the V segment lost 7 bases, leaving 8 bases of the junction unmatched. The CDR3 here is CSGGQGIVYTF. The CDR3 DNA is TGCAGCGGCGGACAGGGAATCGTCTACACCTTC.

This clone was observed a handful of times. The chain is built from TRBV18 and TRBJ2-1; a possible D gene is TRBD2 (6 bases). Per the germline V gene, CDR1 is KGHSH and CDR2 is LQKENI. Trimming took 3 bases from V and 6 from J, leaving 9 bases between them. The CDR3 is 13 amino acids. The CDR3 nucleotides read TGTGCCAGCTCACCCAATAGCGGCAATGAGCAGTTCTTC. Its protein product is CASSPNSGNEQFF.

The rearrangement links TRBV11-2 to TRBJ2-3, with a possible D match to TRBD2 (5 bases). Germline-derived CDR1 and CDR2 are SGHAT and FQNNGV. This CDR3 is built from 15 residues. Deletions cut 1 base from V and 4 bases from J, with 12 bases between. CDR3 in DNA: TGTGCCAGCAGCTTAGGGTTCGGGGTTGCAGATACGCAGTATTTT. It codes for CASSLGFGVADTQYF. The variable domain in full, completed from reference TRBV11-2 and TRBJ2-3, reads EAGVAQSPRYKIIEKRQSVAFWCNPISGHATLYWYQQILGQGPKLLIQFQNNGVVDDSQLPKDRFSAERLKGVDSTLKIQPAKLEDSAVYLCASSLGFGVADTQYFGPGTRLTVL.

This clone was counted a few times. The chain employs TRBV6-5 and TRBJ2-1, with D maybe TRBD1 (6 bases). From germline, CDR1 is MNHEY and CDR2 SVGAGI. The CDR3 runs 12 residues. The V end lost 5 bases, the J end lost 12 bases, and 14 bases lay between the germline ends. The CDR3 DNA reads as TGTGCCAGCAGTGTACTACAGGGAATGCAGTTCTTC. Translated: CASSVLQGMQFF.

The sample holds a few counts of this clone. J is TRBJ2-5 and V is TRBV11-2; D not resolved. V was clipped by 0 bases and J by 5 bases, with 16 bases between them. CDR3 length: 16 residues. From germline, CDR1 is SGHAT and CDR2 FQNNGV. Written as DNA, the CDR3 is TGTGCCAGCAGCTTAGAGGGCAGCCAGGCAGTGGAGACCCAGTACTTC. As protein: CASSLEGSQAVETQYF. The full variable domain, in which reference TRBV11-2 and TRBJ2-5 provide the parts outside the CDR3, is EAGVAQSPRYKIIEKRQSVAFWCNPISGHATLYWYQQILGQGPKLLIQFQNNGVVDDSQLPKDRFSAERLKGVDSTLKIQPAKLEDSAVYLCASSLEGSQAVETQYFGPGTRLLVL.

The chain carries TRBV18 and TRBJ2-1, with 11 bases lining up with TRBD2. This CDR3 comprises 15 residues. J was trimmed by 9 bases and V by 3 bases; bases with no gene match: 7. Looked up from germline, CDR1 is KGHSH and CDR2 is LQKENI. This CDR3 is CASSPALAGESEQFF. Written as DNA, the CDR3 is TGTGCCAGCTCACCCGCACTAGCGGGAGAGAGTGAGCAGTTCTTC.